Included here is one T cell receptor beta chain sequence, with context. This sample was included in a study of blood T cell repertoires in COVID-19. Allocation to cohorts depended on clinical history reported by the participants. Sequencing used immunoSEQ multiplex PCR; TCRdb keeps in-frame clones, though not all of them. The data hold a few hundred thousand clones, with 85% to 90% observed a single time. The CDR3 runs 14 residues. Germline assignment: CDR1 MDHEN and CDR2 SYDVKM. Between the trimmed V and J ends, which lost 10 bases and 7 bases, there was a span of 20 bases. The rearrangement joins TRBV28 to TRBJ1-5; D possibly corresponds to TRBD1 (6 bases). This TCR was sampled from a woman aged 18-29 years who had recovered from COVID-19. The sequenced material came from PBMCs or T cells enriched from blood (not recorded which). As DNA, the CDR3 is TGTGCCACCCAGACGGGGGGCGCATCCCAGCCCCAGCATTTT. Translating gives CATQTGGASQPQHF. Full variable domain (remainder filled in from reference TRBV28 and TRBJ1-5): DVKVTQSSRYLVKRTGEKVFLECVQDMDHENMFWYRQDPGLGLRLIYFSYDVKMKEKGDIPEGYSVSREKKERFSLILESASTNQTSMYLCATQTGGASQPQHFGDGTRLSIL.